This TCR beta chain was sequenced during a study of human T cells and chemical hapten exposure. Study information: 0.01% DPC was applied to the upper back in patch tests, which were read at 6 days.

Original analysis: A per-sample median of roughly 96,000 TCRs was observed, with a range of about 20,000 to 750,000. Each CDR3 protein gets one entry after TCRdb re-called the RACE reads with MiXCR. These V and J calls originate from TCRdb's pipeline instead of the authors' own analysis. The sample shows over 50,000 distinct CDR3 sequences, approximately 9.9% of them seen only once. This clonotype came up a few times. Germline V CDR1 and CDR2: MDHEN, SYDVKM. The CDR3 is 14 amino acids. Trimming removed 2 bases from V and 6 bases from J, with 11 bases in between. The time point denotes: patch test 1, 2 weeks after DPC sensitization. Treatment noted: therapeutic diphenylcyclopropenone sensitization with weekly scalp DPC. It was from unfractionated whole blood that total RNA was extracted. Donation of samples came from alopecia patients who were 18 to 70 years old and suitable for DPC.

The V call is TRBV28, the J call TRBJ1-5; the D is unclear. The starting material was whole blood, obtained in connection with sensitization to the hapten diphenylcyclopropenone (DPC). The TCR was taken from a woman aged 40-49 years with alopecia areata. Some clones in this sample may be carry-over from other donors' samples. CDR3 sequence reads: CASSLGEASQPQHF. As DNA, the CDR3 is TGTGCCAGCAGTTTAGGAGAGGCCAGTCAGCCCCAGCATTTT.